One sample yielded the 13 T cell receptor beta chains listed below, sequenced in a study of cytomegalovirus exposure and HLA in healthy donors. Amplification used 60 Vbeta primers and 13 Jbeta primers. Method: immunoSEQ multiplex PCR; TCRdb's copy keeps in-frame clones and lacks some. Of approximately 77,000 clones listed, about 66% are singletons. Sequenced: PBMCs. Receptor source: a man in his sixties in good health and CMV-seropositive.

The CDR3 DNA is TGTGCCAGCCGTACCGGGACAGCGAGCTCCTACGAGCAGTACTTC. This translates into CASRTGTASSYEQYF. The chain is built from TRBV21-1 and TRBJ2-7; no check of the table's D call, TRBD1, against the DNA was made. TRBV21-1 is a pseudogene. The CDR3 runs to 15 residues.

CDR3 region: CASSLGDSRNEQFF. The CDR3 bases are TGCGCCAGCAGCTTGGGGGACAGTCGGAATGAGCAGTTCTTC. The chain employs TRBV5-1 and TRBJ2-1; 7 bases are a match to TRBD1. This CDR3 is built from 14 residues. Germline V lookup: CDR1 SGHRS, CDR2 YFSETQ. V gave up 0 bases and J gave up 7 bases; unmatched junction bases: 4.

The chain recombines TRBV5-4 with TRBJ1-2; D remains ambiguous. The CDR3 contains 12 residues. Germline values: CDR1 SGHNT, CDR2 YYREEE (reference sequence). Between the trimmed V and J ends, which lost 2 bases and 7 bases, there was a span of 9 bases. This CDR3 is CASSFQDSGYTF. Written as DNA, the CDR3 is TGTGCCAGCAGCTTTCAAGATAGTGGCTACACCTTC.

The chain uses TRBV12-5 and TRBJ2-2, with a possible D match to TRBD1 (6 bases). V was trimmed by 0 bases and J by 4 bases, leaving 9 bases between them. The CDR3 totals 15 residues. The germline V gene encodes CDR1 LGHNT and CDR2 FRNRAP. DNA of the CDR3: TGTGCTAGTGGTTTGGTACAAGGGGGCACCGGGGAGCTGTTTTTT. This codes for CASGLVQGGTGELFF. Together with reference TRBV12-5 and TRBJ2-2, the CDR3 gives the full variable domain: DARVTQTPRHKVTEMGQEVTMRCQPILGHNTVFWYRQTMMQGLELLAYFRNRAPLDDSGMPKDRFSAEMPDATLATLKIQPSEPRDSAVYFCASGLVQGGTGELFFGEGSRLTVL.

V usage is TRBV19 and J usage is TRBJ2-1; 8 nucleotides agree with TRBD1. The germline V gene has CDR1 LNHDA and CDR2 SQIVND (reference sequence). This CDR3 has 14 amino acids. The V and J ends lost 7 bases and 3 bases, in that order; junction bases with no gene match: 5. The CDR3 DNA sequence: TGTGCCAGTAAGAAGGACAGGGACTACAATGAGCAGTTCTTC. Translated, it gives CASKKDRDYNEQFF.

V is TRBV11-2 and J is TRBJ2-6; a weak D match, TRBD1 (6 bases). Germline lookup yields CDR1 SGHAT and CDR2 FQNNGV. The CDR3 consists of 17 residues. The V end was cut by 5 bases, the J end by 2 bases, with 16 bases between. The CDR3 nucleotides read TGTGCCAGCAGCCAAAGAAGGACAGTTCCTGGGGCCAACGTCCTGACTTTC. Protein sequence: CASSQRRTVPGANVLTF. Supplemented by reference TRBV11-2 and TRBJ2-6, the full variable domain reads EAGVAQSPRYKIIEKRQSVAFWCNPISGHATLYWYQQILGQGPKLLIQFQNNGVVDDSQLPKDRFSAERLKGVDSTLKIQPAKLEDSAVYLCASSQRRTVPGANVLTFGAGSRLTVL.

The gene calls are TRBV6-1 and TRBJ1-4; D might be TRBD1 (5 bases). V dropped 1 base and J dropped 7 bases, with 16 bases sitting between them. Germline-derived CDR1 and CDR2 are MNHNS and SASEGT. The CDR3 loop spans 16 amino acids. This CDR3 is CASSEGSGGRSEKLFF. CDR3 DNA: TGTGCCAGCAGTGAAGGGTCGGGGGGGAGAAGTGAAAAACTGTTTTTT.

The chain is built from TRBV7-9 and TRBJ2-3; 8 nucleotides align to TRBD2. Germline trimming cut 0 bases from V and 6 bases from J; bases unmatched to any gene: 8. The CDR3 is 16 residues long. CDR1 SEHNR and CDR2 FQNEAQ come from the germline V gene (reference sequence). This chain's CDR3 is CASSLALAGGWDTQYF. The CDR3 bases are TGTGCCAGCAGCTTAGCACTGGCGGGAGGTTGGGATACGCAGTATTTT. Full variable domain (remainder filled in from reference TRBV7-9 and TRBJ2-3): DTGVSQNPRHKITKRGQNVTFRCDPISEHNRLYWYRQTLGQGPEFLTYFQNEAQLEKSRLLSDRFSAERPKGSFSTLEIQRTEQGDSAMYLCASSLALAGGWDTQYFGPGTRLTVL.

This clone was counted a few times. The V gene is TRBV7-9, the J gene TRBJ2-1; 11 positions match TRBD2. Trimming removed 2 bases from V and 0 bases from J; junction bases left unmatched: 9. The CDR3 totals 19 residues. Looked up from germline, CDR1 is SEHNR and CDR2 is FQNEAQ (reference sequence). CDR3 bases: TGTGCCAGCAGCTTATGGGGACTAGCGGATACGAGCTCCTACAATGAGCAGTTCTTC. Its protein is CASSLWGLADTSSYNEQFF.

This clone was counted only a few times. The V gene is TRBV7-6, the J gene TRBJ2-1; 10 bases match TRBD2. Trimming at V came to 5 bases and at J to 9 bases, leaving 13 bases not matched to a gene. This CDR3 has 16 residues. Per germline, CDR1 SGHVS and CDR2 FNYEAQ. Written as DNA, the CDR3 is TGTGCCAGCAGCCCCCTGGGTAGCGGGGGGTTCAGTGAGCAGTTCTTC. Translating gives CASSPLGSGGFSEQFF.

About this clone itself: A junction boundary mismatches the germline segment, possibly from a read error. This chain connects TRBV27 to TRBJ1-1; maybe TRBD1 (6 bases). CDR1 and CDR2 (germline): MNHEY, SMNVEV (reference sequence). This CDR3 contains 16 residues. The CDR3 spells CACSKAKNTGRTEAFF. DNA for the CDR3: TGTGCCTGCAGCAAAGCCAAAAATACAGGGAGAACTGAAGCTTTCTTT.

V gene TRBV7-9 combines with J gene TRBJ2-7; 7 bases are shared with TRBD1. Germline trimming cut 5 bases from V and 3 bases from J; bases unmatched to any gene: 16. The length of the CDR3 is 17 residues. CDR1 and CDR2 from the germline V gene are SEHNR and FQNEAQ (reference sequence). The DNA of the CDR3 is TGTGCCAGCAGCCCAAACGTAGGGACAGAAGCCATCTACGAGCAGTACTTC. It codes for CASSPNVGTEAIYEQYF.

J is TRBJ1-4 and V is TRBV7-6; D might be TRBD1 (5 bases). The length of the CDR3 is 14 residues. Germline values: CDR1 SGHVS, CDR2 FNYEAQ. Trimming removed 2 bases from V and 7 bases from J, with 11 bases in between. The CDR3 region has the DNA TGTGCCAGCAGCTTAAGTCTCAGGGCTGAAAAACTGTTTTTT. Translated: CASSLSLRAEKLFF.